The next 13 T cell receptor beta chains were all read from a single sample in a study of molecular identifiers for immune sequencing clone quantification. Using its own MiXCR run on the PCR reads, TCRdb lists one record per CDR3 protein. This table has roughly 630,000 distinct CDR3 sequences, over 25% appearing once. Sequenced: naive CD8+ T cells from blood, with Jurkat cell RNA spiked in. Subset denoted: FACS-sorted CD8+CD4-CCR7+CD45RA+ naive T cells. The receptors were gathered from a human donor in good health. Some libraries in this study had Jurkat cell RNA spiked in.

This clonotype has only one observation. A junction boundary mismatches the germline segment, possibly from a read error. The chain combines TRBV4-2 with TRBJ1-3; D is possibly TRBD1 (6 bases). This CDR3 is built from 16 residues. Germline V gives CDR1 LGHNA, CDR2 YNFKEQ. The CDR3 region has the DNA TGTGCCAGCGGCCAAGATTGGACAGACTCTGGAAACACCATATATTTT. Its translation is CASGQDWTDSGNTIYF.

The chain combines TRBV11-1 with TRBJ2-6; TRBD1 matches 7 bases. The ends lost 6 bases at V and 0 bases at J; junction bases unmatched: 2. The germline V gene has CDR1 SGHAT and CDR2 FQDESV (reference sequence). The CDR3 length is 15 residues. CDR3 in DNA: TGTGCCAGCAGGGACAGGAACTCTGGGGCCAACGTCCTGACTTTC. Encoded protein: CASRDRNSGANVLTF.

This clonotype was recorded once. The CDR3 nucleotides are TGTGCCAGCAGCCAGCCGACTAGCGGGGGGGGTCTGTACAATGAGCAGTTCTTC. Its translation is CASSQPTSGGGLYNEQFF. The chain combines TRBV14 with TRBJ2-1, with 14 nucleotides matching TRBD2. V lost 3 bases to trimming and J lost 4 bases; unmatched junction nucleotides: 8. The CDR3 length is 18 residues. Germline V gene data show CDR1 as SGHDN and CDR2 as FVKESK. Filled out from reference TRBV14 and TRBJ2-1, the complete variable domain reads EAGVTQFPSHSVIEKGQTVTLRCDPISGHDNLYWYRRVMGKEIKFLLHFVKESKQDESGMPNNRFLAERTGGTYSTLKVQPAELEDSGVYFCASSQPTSGGGLYNEQFFGPGTRLTVL.

A remark on this clonotype: This may be a read error: a much more frequent sequence differs by one nucleotide. The J gene is TRBJ1-1, the V gene TRBV6-5, with 7 nucleotides matching TRBD1. CDR3 length equals 16 residues. Germline CDR1 and CDR2: MNHEY and SVGAGI. The junction had 15 bases not matched to a gene; V was cut back by 7 bases and J by 4 bases. The CDR3 sequence: CASTINTRGGSTEAFF. For the CDR3, the DNA is TGTGCCAGCACCATTAATACCAGGGGGGGGAGCACTGAAGCTTTCTTT.

This clonotype was counted between two and nine times. The V and J genes are TRBV30 and TRBJ2-7; 12 bases are a match to TRBD2. CDR3 size: 14 residues. Trimming took 5 bases from V and 5 from J; bases not matched to a gene: 7. Per the germline V gene, CDR1 is GTSNPN and CDR2 is SVGIG (reference sequence). CDR3 protein: CAWAGGLAGNEQYF. In nucleotides, the CDR3 is TGTGCCTGGGCCGGAGGACTAGCGGGGAACGAGCAGTACTTC. Full variable domain (missing parts from reference TRBV30 and TRBJ2-7): SQTIHQWPATLVQPVGSPLSLECTVEGTSNPNLYWYRQAAGRGLQLLFYSVGIGQISSEVPQNLSASRPQDRQFILSSKKLLLSDSGFYLCAWAGGLAGNEQYFGPGTRLTVT.

In its sample, this clonotype was seen a few times. This chain uses TRBV23-1 with TRBJ2-1; D is possibly TRBD1 (6 bases). TRBV23-1 is an ORF, with its function uncertain. V was cut by 1 base and J by 2 bases, with 15 bases left in between. CDR3 length: 17 amino acids. Here the CDR3 reads CASSQWPPGAPYNEQFF. DNA for the CDR3: TGCGCCAGCAGTCAATGGCCTCCAGGGGCCCCCTACAATGAGCAGTTCTTC.

The gene calls are TRBV12-3 or TRBV12-4 and TRBJ1-2; D unclear. The V gene lost 1 base and the J gene lost 7 bases, with 13 bases spanning the gap. This CDR3 is built from 14 residues. The CDR3: CASSLGPAEAGYTF. CDR3 nucleotide sequence: TGTGCCAGCAGTTTAGGGCCCGCAGAGGCTGGCTACACCTTC.

This chain joins TRBV20-1 and TRBJ1-2; D possibly corresponds to TRBD1 (5 bases). Trimming stripped 0 bases from V and 2 bases from J, with 10 bases between. The CDR3 runs to 14 residues. CDR1 and CDR2 (germline): DFQATT, SNEGSKA (reference sequence). CDR3 amino acids: CSARDRWGNYGYTF. CDR3 nucleotides: TGCAGTGCTAGAGACAGATGGGGGAACTATGGCTACACCTTC.

A note on this clonotype: A junction end diverges from the germline sequence, so it may reflect a read error. V is TRBV6-2 or TRBV6-3 and J is TRBJ1-1; 7 bases fit TRBD1. From germline, CDR1 is MNHEY and CDR2 SVGEGT. The CDR3 consists of 14 residues. Here the CDR3 DNA reads TGTGCCAGTATGCGGGACAGCATGAACACTGCAGCTTTCTTT. Encoded protein: CASMRDSMNTAAFF.

This clonotype was counted at least ten times. The chain carries TRBV6-2 or TRBV6-3 and TRBJ2-4; D unclear. This CDR3 region has 12 residues. The V gene lost 7 bases and the J gene lost 0 bases, with 4 bases spanning the gap. Per germline, CDR1 MNHEY and CDR2 SVGEGT. DNA of the CDR3: TGTGCCAGCATGGGAGCCAAAAACATTCAGTACTTC. Its translation: CASMGAKNIQYF.

At least ten counts were recorded for this clonotype. CDR3 amino acids: CASSLDSAPAYEQYF. The CDR3 DNA reads as TGTGCCAGCAGCTTAGACTCCGCCCCAGCCTACGAGCAGTACTTC. The chain employs TRBV11-2 and TRBJ2-7; no clear D gene. In germline, CDR1 is SGHAT, CDR2 FQNNGV. The V and J ends lost 0 bases and 2 bases respectively, with 11 bases between them. The CDR3 sequence is 15 residues long.

The chain employs TRBV11-3 and TRBJ2-2; the D is unclear. The CDR3 extends over 13 amino acids. The germline V gene encodes CDR1 SGHNT and CDR2 YENEEA. Trimming removed 2 bases from V and 5 bases from J, with 6 bases in between. The CDR3 loop is CASSLIHTGELFF. DNA of the CDR3: TGTGCCAGCAGCTTAATTCATACCGGGGAGCTGTTTTTT.

This clonotype was seen a few times. The chain employs TRBV10-2 and TRBJ2-3; the D is unclear. The CDR3 extends over 12 amino acids. Germline lookup yields CDR1 WSHSY and CDR2 SAAADI. The V end lost 7 bases, the J end lost 0 bases, and 5 bases lay between the germline ends. The CDR3: CASKASTDTQYF. For the CDR3, the DNA is TGCGCCAGCAAAGCTAGCACAGATACGCAGTATTTT.